This T cell receptor beta chain came from a study of regulatory T cells in long-lasting Graves disease. Findings and caveats of the study: Persistent Graves' patients had lower TCR diversity than newly diagnosed ones. Sample size was small, which may have lowered accuracy.

The time point here: newly diagnosed GD, antithyroid drugs for less than 3 months. From RNA extracted from PBMCs, the TCR library was made. Both iRepertoire HTBI primers and Arm-PCR of CDR3 regions were used to build the TCR beta libraries. Each CDR3 protein is one row after TCRdb ran MiXCR on the multiplex PCR reads. The sample comprises roughly 250,000 distinct CDR3 sequences, around 18% of which are singletons, and 12% to 15% rests with the top ten. Comment on this clonotype: The antigen is not known.

These same data were also listed under a study on T cells in Graves' hyperthyroidism and ophthalmopathy.

Sequencing used peripheral blood mononuclear cells (PBMCs), obtained at new diagnosis, from a patient treated with antithyroid drugs. The clonotype comes from a woman between 25 and 40 years old with Graves disease.

The CDR3 spells CAGSSSDRAFYTQYF. For the CDR3, the DNA is TGTGCCGGAAGCTCCTCGGACAGGGCTTTTTATACGCAGTATTTT. This chain connects TRBV6-2 or TRBV6-3 to TRBJ2-3; 8 bases match TRBD1. Looked up from germline, CDR1 is MNHEY and CDR2 is SVGEGT. V was pared by 11 bases and J by 7 bases, with 17 bases of the junction left unmatched. The CDR3 spans 15 residues.